What follows describes a single T cell receptor beta chain. Mismatch with germline at one junction end may stem from a read error. The data originate from a study of tumor-infiltrating lymphocytes in primary liver carcinoma. Unsorted bulk tissue (about 18-30 mg) underwent RNA and DNA co-extraction. The CDR3 spans 16 residues. TCR beta cDNA was prepared out of around 460 ng total RNA by means of a constant-region primer. It was through three nested multiplex PCR rounds of slightly modified ARM-PCR that TCR beta libraries arose. The first two PCR rounds used TRBV1-TRBV30 primers with a Cbeta primer, 9 to 10 cycles each. TCRdb redid the calling of the multiplex PCR reads with MiXCR, one entry per CDR3 protein. The sample shows about 22,000 distinct CDR3 sequences, roughly 79% of them seen only once.

Material for sequencing was liver tumor tissue from sampling region 1. The subset: tumor region T1, superior pole. This sequence joins TRBV12-3 or TRBV12-4 and TRBJ2-3; D remains ambiguous. The sequence was obtained from a woman aged 30 to 39 with primary liver carcinoma and hepatitis B virus infection. The CDR3 coding sequence is TGTGTCAGCAGTTTCACACAAGGTGGTAGCACATATACGCAGTATTTT. As protein: CVSSFTQGGSTYTQYF.